This TCR beta chain originates from a study of cytomegalovirus exposure and HLA in healthy donors. 13 Jbeta primers and 60 Vbeta primers were used for the PCR. Assay used: immunoSEQ multiplex PCR; TCRdb lists only in-frame clones, some missing. Here the sample spans about 130,000 clones, roughly 70% being singletons. Germline CDR1 LNHDA, CDR2 SQIVND (reference sequence). Trimming took 3 bases from V and 4 from J; bases not matched to a gene: 1. This CDR3 region has 15 residues. This sequence was found in a man younger than 45 in good health and CMV-seronegative. The chain employs TRBV19 and TRBJ2-2; 11 bases align to TRBD2. Sequencing input: PBMCs. The DNA for the CDR3 is TGTGCCAGTAGTATTCTAGCGGGGGGCACCGGGGAGCTGTTTTTT. The encoded protein is CASSILAGGTGELFF.